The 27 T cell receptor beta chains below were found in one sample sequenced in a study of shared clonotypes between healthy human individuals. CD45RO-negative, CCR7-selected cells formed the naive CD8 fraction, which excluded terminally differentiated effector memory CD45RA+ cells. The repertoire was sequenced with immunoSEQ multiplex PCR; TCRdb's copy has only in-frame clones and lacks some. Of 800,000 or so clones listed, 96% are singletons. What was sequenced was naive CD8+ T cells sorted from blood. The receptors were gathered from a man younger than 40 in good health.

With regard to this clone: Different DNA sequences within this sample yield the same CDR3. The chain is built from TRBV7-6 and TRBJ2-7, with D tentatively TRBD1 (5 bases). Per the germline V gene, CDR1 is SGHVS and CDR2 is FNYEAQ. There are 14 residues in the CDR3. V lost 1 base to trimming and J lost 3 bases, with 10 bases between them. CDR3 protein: CASSLVSDSYEQYF. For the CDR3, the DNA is TGTGCCAGCAGCTTAGTTTCCGACAGCTACGAGCAGTACTTC. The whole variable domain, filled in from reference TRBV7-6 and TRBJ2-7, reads GAGVSQSPRYKVTKRGQDVALRCDPISGHVSLYWYRQALGQGPEFLTYFNYEAQQDKSGLPNDRFSAERPEGSISTLTIQRTEQRDSAMYRCASSLVSDSYEQYFGPGTRLTVT.

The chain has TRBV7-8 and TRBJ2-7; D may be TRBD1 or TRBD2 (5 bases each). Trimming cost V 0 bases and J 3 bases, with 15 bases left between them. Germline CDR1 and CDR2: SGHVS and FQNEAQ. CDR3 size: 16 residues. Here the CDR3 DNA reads TGTGCCAGCAGCTTAGCCGGGGCAGTCTCAAACTACGAGCAGTACTTC. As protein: CASSLAGAVSNYEQYF.

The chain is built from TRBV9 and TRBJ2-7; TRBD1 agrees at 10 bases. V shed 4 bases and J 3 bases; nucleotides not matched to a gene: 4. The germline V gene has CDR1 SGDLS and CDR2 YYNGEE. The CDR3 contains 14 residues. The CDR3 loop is CASSHRDRGYEQYF. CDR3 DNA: TGTGCCAGCAGCCACCGGGACAGGGGCTACGAGCAGTACTTC.

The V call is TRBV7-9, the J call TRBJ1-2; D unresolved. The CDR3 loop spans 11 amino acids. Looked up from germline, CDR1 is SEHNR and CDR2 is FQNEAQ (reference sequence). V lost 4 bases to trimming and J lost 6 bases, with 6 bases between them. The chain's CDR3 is CASSYPDGYTF. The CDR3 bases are TGTGCCAGCAGCTACCCAGATGGCTACACCTTC.

The CDR3 reads CASSTTGGLSSEQFF. CDR3 nucleotide sequence: TGTGCCAGCAGTACGACAGGGGGCCTTTCTTCCGAGCAGTTCTTC. The chain joins TRBV27 to TRBJ2-1; 10 bases agree with TRBD1. Losses at the gene ends were 5 bases for V and 10 bases for J; bases not matched to a gene: 11. Germline CDR1 and CDR2: MNHEY and SMNVEV (reference sequence). The CDR3 is 15 residues long.

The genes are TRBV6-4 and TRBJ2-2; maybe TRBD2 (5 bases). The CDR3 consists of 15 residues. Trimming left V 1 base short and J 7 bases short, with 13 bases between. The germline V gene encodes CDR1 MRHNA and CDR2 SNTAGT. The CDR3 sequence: CASSDFPGMGGELFF. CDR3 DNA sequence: TGTGCCAGCAGTGACTTCCCGGGAATGGGCGGGGAGCTGTTTTTT.

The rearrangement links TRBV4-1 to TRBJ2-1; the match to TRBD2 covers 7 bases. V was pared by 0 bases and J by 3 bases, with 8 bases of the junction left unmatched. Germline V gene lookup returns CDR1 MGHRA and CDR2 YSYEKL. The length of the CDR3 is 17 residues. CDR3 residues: CASSQDGLAVDYNEQFF. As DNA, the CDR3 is TGCGCCAGCAGCCAAGACGGGCTAGCGGTTGACTACAATGAGCAGTTCTTC.

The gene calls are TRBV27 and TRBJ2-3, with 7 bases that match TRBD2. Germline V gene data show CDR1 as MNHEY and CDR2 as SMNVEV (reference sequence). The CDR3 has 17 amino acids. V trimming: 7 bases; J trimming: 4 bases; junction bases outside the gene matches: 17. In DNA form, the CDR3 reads TGTGCCAGCAACCCTTCACGCGGGGGACTAATCCCAGATACGCAGTATTTT. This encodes CASNPSRGGLIPDTQYF.

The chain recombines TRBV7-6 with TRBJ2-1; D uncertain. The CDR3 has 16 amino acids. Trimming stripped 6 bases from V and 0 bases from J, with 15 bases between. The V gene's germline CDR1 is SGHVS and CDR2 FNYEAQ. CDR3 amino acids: CASSSRALSSYNEQFF. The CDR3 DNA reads TGTGCCAGCAGTTCCCGGGCCCTGAGCTCCTACAATGAGCAGTTCTTC.

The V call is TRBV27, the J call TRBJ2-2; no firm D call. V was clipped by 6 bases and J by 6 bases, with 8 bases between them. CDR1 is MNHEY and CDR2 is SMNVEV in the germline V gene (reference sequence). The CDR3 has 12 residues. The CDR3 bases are TGTGCCAGCAGGCCCCTGGCCGGGGAGCTGTTTTTT. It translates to CASRPLAGELFF.

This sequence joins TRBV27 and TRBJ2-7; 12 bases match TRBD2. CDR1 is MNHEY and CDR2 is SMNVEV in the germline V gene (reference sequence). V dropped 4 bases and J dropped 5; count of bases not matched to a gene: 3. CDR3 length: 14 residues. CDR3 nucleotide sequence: TGTGCCAGCAGTTCGTCTAGCGGGAGGGACGAGCAGTACTTC. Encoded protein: CASSSSSGRDEQYF.

Here the CDR3 DNA reads TGTGCCAGCAGCTTACCCAGCCGTCCGGCCGGGACAGCGAACTATGGCTACACCTTC. Translation: CASSLPSRPAGTANYGYTF. This chain links TRBV7-3 with TRBJ1-2, with TRBD1 matching 7 bases. Unmatched junction bases numbered 17, after V lost 2 bases and J lost 2 bases. This CDR3 contains 19 residues. The germline CDR1 and CDR2 sequences are SGHTA and FQGTGA.

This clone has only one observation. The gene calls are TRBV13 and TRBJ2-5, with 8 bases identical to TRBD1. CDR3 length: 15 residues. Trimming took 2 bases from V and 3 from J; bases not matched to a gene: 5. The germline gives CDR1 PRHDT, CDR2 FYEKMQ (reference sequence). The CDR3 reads CASSLRKTGEETQYF. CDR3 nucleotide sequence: TGTGCCAGCAGCTTAAGGAAGACAGGGGAAGAGACCCAGTACTTC.

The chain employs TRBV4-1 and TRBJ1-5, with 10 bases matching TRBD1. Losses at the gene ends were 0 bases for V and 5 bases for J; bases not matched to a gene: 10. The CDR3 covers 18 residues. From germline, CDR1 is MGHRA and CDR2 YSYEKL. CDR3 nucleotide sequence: TGCGCCAGCAGCCAAGAAGACTTAGGGGGACAGGGGTATCAGCCCCAGCATTTT. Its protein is CASSQEDLGGQGYQPQHF.

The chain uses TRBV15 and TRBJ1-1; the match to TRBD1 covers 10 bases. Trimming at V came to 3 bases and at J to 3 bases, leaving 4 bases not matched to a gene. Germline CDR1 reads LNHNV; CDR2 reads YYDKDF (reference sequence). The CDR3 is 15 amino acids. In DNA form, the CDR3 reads TGTGCCACCAGCAGGGGACAGGGGTGGGACACTGAAGCTTTCTTT. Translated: CATSRGQGWDTEAFF.

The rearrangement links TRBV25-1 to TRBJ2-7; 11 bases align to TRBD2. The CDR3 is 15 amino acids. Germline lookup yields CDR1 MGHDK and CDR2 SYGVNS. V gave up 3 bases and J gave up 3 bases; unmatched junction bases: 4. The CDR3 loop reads CASSDAGTSGYEQYF. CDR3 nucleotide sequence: TGTGCCAGCAGTGACGCAGGGACTAGCGGCTACGAGCAGTACTTC.

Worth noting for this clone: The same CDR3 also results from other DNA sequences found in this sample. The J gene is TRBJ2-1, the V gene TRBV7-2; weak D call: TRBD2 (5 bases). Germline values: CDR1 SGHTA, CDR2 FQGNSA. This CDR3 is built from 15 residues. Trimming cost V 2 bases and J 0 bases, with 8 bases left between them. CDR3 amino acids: CASSLLAGSYNEQFF. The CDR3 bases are TGTGCCAGCAGCTTACTGGCGGGCTCCTACAATGAGCAGTTCTTC.

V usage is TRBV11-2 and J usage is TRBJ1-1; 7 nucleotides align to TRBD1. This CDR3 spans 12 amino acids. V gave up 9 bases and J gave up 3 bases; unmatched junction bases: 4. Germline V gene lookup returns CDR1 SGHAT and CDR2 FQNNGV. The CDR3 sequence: CASAGGDTEAFF. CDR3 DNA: TGTGCCAGTGCAGGGGGGGACACTGAAGCTTTCTTT.

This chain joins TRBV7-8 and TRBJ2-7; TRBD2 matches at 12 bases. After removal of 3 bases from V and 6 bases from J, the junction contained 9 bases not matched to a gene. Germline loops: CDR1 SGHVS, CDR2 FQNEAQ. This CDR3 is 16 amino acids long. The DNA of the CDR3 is TGTGCCAGCAGCTTGCCACTAGCGGGAGGTTATAGCGAGCAGTACTTC. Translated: CASSLPLAGGYSEQYF.

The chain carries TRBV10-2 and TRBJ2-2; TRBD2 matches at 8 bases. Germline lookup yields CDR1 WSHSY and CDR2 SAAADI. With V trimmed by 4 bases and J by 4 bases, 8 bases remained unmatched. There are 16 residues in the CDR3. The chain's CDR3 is CASSGWRGDGTGELFF. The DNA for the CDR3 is TGCGCCAGCAGTGGATGGCGGGGGGACGGCACCGGGGAGCTGTTTTTT.

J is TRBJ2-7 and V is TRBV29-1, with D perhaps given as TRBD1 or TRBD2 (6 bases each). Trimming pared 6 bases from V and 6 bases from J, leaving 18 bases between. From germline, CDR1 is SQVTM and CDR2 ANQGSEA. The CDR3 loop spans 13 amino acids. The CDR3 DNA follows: TGCAGCGTAGACAGTCACGGGGGCTCCGAGCAGTACTTC. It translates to CSVDSHGGSEQYF.

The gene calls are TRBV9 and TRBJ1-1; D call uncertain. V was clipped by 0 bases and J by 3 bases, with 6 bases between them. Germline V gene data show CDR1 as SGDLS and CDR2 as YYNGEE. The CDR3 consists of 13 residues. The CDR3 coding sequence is TGTGCCAGCAGCGTAGACACCTACACTGAAGCTTTCTTT. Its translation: CASSVDTYTEAFF.

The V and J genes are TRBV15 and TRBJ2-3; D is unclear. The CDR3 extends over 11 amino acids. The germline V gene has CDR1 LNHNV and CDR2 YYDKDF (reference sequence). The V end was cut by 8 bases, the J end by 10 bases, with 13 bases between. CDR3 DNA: TGTGCCACCTGCGTCGGAGAGGCGCAGTATTTT. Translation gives CATCVGEAQYF.

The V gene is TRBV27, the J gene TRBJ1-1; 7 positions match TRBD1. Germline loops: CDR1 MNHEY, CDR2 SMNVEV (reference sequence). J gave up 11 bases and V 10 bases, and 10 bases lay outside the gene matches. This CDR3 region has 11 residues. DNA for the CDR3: TGTGCCACCGAGACAGGGCTCCAGGCTTTCTTT. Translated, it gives CATETGLQAFF.

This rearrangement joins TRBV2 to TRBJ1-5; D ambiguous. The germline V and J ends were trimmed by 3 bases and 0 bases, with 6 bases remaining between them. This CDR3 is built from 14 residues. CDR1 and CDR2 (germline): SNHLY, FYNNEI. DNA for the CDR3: TGTGCCAGCAGTGAGGAGTATAGCAATCAGCCCCAGCATTTT. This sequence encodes CASSEEYSNQPQHF.

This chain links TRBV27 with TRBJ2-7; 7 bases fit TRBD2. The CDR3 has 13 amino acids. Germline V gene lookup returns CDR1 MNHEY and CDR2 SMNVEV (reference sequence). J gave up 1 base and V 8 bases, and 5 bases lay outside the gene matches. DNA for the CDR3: TGTGCCAGCGCTACGGGAGGATCCTACGAGCAGTACTTC. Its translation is CASATGGSYEQYF.

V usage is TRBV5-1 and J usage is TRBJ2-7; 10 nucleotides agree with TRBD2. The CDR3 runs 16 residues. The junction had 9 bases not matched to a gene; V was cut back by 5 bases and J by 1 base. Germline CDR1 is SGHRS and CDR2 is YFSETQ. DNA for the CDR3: TGCGCCAGCAGGGGGGAATGGACTAGCGGTTCCTACGAGCAGTACTTC. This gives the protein CASRGEWTSGSYEQYF.